This T cell receptor (beta chain) was found in a study of early T cells in non-severe SARS-CoV-2 infection. Study-level information: The chains were unpaired, and the sequenced material was bulk RNA from unsorted whole blood. Findings and limits, study-wide: VDJdb matching skewed toward anti-spike CD8 responses, missing private and CD4 specificities.

This clonotype was seen a few times. No antigen is known for it. Individual cDNA molecules carried attached unique molecular identifiers. TCRdb processed the 5' RACE reads anew with MiXCR; each CDR3 protein has one entry. The sample has roughly 100,000 distinct CDR3 sequences, around 14% seen once; the top ten hold over 2%. The CDR3 runs 15 residues. CDR1 KGHSH and CDR2 LQKENI come from the germline V gene. Trimming pared 5 bases from V and 8 bases from J, leaving 21 bases between. The chain combines TRBV18 with TRBJ1-2; no definite D call. The sequencing sample was made of whole blood. The receptor comes from an adult who was a healthcare worker with PCR-confirmed SARS-CoV-2 infection or an uninfected control (not recorded which). This chain's CDR3 is CASSAQGGAGTGYTF. In DNA form, the CDR3 reads TGTGCCAGCTCAGCCCAAGGCGGCGCAGGTACCGGCTACACCTTC.